This T cell receptor (beta chain) is from a study of blood T cell dynamics during melanoma immunotherapy. Study context: First-line therapy was either pembrolizumab or nivolumab with ipilimumab for metastatic melanoma.

The CDR3 totals 16 residues. Per germline, CDR1 MNHNS and CDR2 SASEGT. V gave up 0 bases and J gave up 5 bases, with 16 bases separating them. Libraries were prepared by immunoSEQ multiplex PCR; TCRdb keeps only in-frame clonotypes and omits some of them. Counted here are 10,000 or so clones, 70% to 90% occurring once; the ten biggest clones make up roughly 7.4%. This clone was detected once. As to time point: pre-treatment baseline. Samples come from before therapy and from week 3 after the first blockade cycle. At 12 weeks after first infusion, RECIST 1.1 defined response for most patients. Patients had no prior systemic cancer treatment, immunosuppressants or other active cancers.

This TCR was sampled from a human donor with melanoma. The sequencing used blood, collected from a patient treated with checkpoint blockade. The rearrangement links TRBV6-1 to TRBJ1-1; D gene ambiguous. The CDR3: CASSEALGGSRTEAFF. In DNA form, the CDR3 reads TGTGCCAGCAGTGAAGCCCTGGGAGGGAGTAGGACTGAAGCTTTCTTT.